This T cell receptor (beta chain) was found in a study of T cell responses to AZD1222 COVID-19 vaccine. Study results and caveats: Across the whole spike, CD4 TCRs peaked at regions 160-218 and 743-854. Repertoire sampling occurred only after the peak T cell response. Clonal diversity was possibly underestimated, and the donors were mostly white British, with more females. Seropositivity was recorded at baseline in only a handful of AZD1222 recipients.

Note on this clone: The target antigen is unknown.

The germline V and J ends were trimmed by 4 bases and 0 bases, with 7 bases remaining between them. The CDR3 is 14 residues long. Germline CDR1 and CDR2: SGHRS and YFSETQ. Measured with immunoSEQ multiplex PCR; TCRdb has only the in-frame clones, and not every one. The sample yields under 100,000 clones, 70% to 90% seen once. The TCR was taken from an adult in good health. The rearrangement uses TRBV5-1 and TRBJ1-4; no clear D gene. The sequencing here drew on peripheral blood, taken on day 0 of AZD1222 vaccination. CDR3 sequence reads: CASSITATNEKLFF. The CDR3 nucleotides read TGCGCCAGCAGCATAACGGCAACTAATGAAAAACTGTTTTTT.